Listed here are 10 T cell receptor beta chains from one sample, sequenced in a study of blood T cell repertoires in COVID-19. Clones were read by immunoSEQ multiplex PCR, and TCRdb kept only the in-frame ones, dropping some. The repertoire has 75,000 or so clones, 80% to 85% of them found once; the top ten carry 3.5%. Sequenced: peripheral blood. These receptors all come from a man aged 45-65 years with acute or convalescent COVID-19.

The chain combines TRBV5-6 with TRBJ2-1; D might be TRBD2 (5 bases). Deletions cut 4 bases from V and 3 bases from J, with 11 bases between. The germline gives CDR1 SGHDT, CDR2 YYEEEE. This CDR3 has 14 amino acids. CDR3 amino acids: CASSKRGGYNEQFF. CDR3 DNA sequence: TGTGCCAGCAGCAAGCGTGGAGGCTACAATGAGCAGTTCTTC.

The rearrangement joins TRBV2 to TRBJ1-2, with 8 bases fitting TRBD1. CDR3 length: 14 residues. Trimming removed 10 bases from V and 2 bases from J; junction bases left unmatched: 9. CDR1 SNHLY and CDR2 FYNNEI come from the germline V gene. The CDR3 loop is CANRLDRVNYGYTF. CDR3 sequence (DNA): TGTGCCAACCGCTTGGACAGGGTCAACTATGGCTACACCTTC.

CDR3 in amino acids: CASSFRGANTEAFF. The CDR3 DNA follows: TGTGCCAGTAGTTTCAGGGGAGCGAACACTGAAGCTTTCTTT. This chain uses TRBV19 with TRBJ1-1, with D tentatively TRBD1 (6 bases). Trimming took 5 bases from V and 1 from J, leaving 11 bases between them. Germline V gives CDR1 LNHDA, CDR2 SQIVND (reference sequence). The CDR3 has 14 amino acids.

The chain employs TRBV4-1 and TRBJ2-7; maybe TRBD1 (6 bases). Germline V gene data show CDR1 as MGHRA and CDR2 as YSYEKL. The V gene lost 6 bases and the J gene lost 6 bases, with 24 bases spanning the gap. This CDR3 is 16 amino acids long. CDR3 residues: CASSPTGQTSYSEQYF. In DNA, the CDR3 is TGCGCCAGCAGTCCCACCGGACAGACATCTTACAGCGAGCAGTACTTC.

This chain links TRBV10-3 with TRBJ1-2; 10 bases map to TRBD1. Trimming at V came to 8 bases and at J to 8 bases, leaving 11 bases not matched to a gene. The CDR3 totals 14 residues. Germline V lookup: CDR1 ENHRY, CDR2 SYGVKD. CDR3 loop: CAISRQGASGGYTF. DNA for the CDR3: TGTGCCATCTCCCGACAGGGGGCTTCAGGGGGCTACACCTTC.

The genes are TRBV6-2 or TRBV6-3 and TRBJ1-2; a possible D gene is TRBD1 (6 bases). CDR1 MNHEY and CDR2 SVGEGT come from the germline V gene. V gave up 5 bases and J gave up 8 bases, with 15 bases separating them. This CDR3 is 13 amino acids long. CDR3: CASSQQGRTGYTF. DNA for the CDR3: TGTGCCAGCAGTCAACAGGGACGGACGGGCTACACCTTC.

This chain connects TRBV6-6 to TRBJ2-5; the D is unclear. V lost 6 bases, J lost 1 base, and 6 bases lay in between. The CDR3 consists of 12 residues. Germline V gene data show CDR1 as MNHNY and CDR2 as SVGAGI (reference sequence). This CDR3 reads CASSGVQETQYF. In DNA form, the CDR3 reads TGTGCCAGCAGCGGTGTCCAAGAGACCCAGTACTTC.

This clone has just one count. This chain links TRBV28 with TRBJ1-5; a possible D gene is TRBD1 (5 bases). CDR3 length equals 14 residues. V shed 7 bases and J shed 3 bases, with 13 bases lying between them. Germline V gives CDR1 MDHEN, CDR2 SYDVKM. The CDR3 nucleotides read TGTGCCAGCACTTCCGGGGGAGTCAATCAGCCCCAGCATTTT. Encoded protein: CASTSGGVNQPQHF.

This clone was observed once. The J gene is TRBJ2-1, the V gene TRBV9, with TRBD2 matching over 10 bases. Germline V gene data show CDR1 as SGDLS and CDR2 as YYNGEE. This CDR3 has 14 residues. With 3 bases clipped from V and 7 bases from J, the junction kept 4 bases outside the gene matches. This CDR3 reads CASSAGTSVNEQFF. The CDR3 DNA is TGTGCCAGCAGCGCTGGGACTAGCGTGAATGAGCAGTTCTTC.

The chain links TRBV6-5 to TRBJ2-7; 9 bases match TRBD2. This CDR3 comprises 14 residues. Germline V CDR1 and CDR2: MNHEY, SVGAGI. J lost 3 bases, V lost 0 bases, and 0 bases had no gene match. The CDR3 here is CASSYSTSGYEQYF. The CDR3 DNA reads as TGTGCCAGCAGTTACTCGACTAGCGGCTACGAGCAGTACTTC.